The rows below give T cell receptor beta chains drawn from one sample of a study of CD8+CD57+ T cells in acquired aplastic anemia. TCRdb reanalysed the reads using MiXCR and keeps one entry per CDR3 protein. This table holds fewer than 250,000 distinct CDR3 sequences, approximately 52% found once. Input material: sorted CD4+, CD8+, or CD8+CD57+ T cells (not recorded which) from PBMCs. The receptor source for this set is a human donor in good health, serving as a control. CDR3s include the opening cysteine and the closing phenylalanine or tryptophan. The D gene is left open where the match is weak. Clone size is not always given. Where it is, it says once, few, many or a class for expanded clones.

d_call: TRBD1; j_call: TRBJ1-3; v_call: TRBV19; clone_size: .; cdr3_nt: TGTGCCAGTAGTTACGACAGGGTGAACACCATATATTTT; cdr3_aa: CASSYDRVNTIYF
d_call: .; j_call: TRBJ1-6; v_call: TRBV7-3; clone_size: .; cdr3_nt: TGTGCCAGCAGCCAACAGGTGGTGGGTTCACCCCTCCACTTT; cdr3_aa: CASSQQVVGSPLHF
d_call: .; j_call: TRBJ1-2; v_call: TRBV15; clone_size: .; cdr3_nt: TGTGCCACCAGCAGAGTTGATGAGGGAAACTATGGCTACACCTTC; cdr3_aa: CATSRVDEGNYGYTF
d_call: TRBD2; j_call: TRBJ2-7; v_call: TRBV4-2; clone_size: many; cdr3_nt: TGTGCCAGCAGCCAAGACGCTAGCGGGGGTTCGCGTCCGTACTTC; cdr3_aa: CASSQDASGGSRPYF
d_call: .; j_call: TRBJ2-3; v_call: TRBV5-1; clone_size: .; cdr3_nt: TGCGCCAGCAGCTTGACCCGGGGGCAGTTCGGGGGCCGCACAGATACGCAGTATTTT; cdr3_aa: CASSLTRGQFGGRTDTQYF
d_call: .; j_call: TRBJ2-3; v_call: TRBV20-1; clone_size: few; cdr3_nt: TGCAGTGCCCGCCACTGGGACTGGTCCACAGATACGCAGTATTTT; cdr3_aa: CSARHWDWSTDTQYF
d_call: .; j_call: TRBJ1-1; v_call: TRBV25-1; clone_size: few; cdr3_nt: TGTGCCAGCAGTTCCCACGAAGGGGGTTCTGAAGCTTTCTTT; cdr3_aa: CASSSHEGGSEAFF
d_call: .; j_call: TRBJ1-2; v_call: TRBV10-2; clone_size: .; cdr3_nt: TGCGCCATCAGCGCGGGGGCGCCTAACCATGGCTACACCTTC; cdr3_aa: CAISAGAPNHGYTF
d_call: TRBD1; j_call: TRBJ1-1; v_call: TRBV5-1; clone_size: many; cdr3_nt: TGCGCCAGCAGCTTAGGACAGGCTGAGACTGAAGCTTTCTTT; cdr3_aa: CASSLGQAETEAFF
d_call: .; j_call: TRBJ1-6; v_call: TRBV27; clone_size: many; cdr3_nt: TGTGCCAGCAGTTTAAACAGGGTAGGCGGTTCACCCCTCCACTTT; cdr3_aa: CASSLNRVGGSPLHF
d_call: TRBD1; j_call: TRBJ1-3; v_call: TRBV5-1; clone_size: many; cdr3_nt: TGCGCCAGCAGTACAGGGGATTCTGGAAACACCATATATTTT; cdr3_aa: CASSTGDSGNTIYF
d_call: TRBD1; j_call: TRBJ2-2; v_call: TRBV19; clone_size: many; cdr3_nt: TGTGCCAGTAAAAAGGGGACAGGACTCAACACCGGGGAGCTGTTTTTT; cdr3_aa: CASKKGTGLNTGELFF
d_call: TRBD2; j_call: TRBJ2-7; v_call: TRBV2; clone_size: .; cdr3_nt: TGTGCCAGCAGTGATCTAGCGGGGGACCACGAGCAGTACTTC; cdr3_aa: CASSDLAGDHEQYF
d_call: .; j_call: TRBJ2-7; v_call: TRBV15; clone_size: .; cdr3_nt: TGTGCCACCAGCACCCCGACTGAGTACGAGCAGTACTTC; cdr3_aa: CATSTPTEYEQYF
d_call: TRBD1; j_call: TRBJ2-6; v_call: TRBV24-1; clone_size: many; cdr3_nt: TGTGCCACCAGTGTCGGGACAGGTGGTGGGGCCAACGTCCTGACTTTC; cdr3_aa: CATSVGTGGGANVLTF
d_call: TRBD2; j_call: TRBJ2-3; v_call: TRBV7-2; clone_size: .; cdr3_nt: TGTGCCAGCAGCTTAGTTGCGCTAGCGGGGCACACCACAGATACGCAGTATTTT; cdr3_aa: CASSLVALAGHTTDTQYF
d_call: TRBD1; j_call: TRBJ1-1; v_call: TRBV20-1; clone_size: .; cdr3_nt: TGCAGTGCTTCAAACCGGGACAGGGAAGCTTTCTTT; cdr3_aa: CSASNRDREAFF
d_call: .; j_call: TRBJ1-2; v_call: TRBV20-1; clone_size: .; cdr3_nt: TGCAGTGCTACCCGACAGCTCGTCTATGGCTACACCTTC; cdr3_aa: CSATRQLVYGYTF
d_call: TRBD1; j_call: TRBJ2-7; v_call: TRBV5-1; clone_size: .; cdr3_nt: TGCGCCAGCAGCCTTCAACCCGCGGGACAGGGGGGGTTCGAGCAGTACTTC; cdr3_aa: CASSLQPAGQGGFEQYF
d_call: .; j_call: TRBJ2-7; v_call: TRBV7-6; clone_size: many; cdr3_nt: TGTGCCAGCAGCCTGGCCAGAGGGCCGTACGAGCAGTACTTC; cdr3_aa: CASSLARGPYEQYF
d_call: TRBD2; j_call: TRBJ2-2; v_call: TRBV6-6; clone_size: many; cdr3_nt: TGTGCCAGCAGTCCCGGGACTAGCGGGGGGCATGGGGGGGAGCTGTTTTTT; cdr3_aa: CASSPGTSGGHGGELFF
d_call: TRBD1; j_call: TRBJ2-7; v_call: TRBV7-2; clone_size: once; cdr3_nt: TGTACCAGCAGCCGCCGGGACAGGCGTCACGAGCAGTACTTC; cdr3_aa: CTSSRRDRRHEQYF
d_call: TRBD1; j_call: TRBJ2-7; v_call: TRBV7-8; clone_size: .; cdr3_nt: TGTGCCAGCAGCCCCCTTGGGACAGGGGTCTCCTACGAGCAGTACTTC; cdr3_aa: CASSPLGTGVSYEQYF
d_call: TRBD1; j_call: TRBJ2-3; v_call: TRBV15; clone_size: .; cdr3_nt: TGTGCCACCAGCAGAGATGGGGGACAGGGAACAGATACGCAGTATTTT; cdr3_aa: CATSRDGGQGTDTQYF
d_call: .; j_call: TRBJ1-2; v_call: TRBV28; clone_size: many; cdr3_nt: TGTGCCAGCACAGTTAATCGTCATGGCTACACCTTC; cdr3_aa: CASTVNRHGYTF
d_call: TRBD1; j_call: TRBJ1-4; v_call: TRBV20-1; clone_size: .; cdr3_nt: TGCAGTGCTACAGGGACAGGATGGGAAAAACTGTTTTTT; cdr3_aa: CSATGTGWEKLFF
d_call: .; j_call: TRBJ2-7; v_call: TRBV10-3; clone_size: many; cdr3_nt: TGTGCCATCAGTGGGGATGACGAGCAGTACTTC; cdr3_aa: CAISGDDEQYF
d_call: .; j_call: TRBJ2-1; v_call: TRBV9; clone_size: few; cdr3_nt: TGTGCCAGCAGCGCCGCAGGGGATGAGCAGTTCTTC; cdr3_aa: CASSAAGDEQFF
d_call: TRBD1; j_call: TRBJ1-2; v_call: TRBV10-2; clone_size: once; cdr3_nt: TGCGCCAGCTCTCGACAGGGGCACACTGGAAACACCTTC; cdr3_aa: CASSRQGHTGNTF
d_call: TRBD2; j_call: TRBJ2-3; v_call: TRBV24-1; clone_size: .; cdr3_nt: TGTGCCACCAGTGATCCAGACGTTAGCGGGAGGGGTACGCAGTATTTT; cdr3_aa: CATSDPDVSGRGTQYF
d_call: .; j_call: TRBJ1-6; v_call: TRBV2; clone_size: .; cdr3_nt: TGTGCCAGCGGGGTCAGGGTTTCAGATAATTCACCCCTCCACTTT; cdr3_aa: CASGVRVSDNSPLHF
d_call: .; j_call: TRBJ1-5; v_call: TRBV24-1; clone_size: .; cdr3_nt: TGTGCCACCAGTGACGGGGACGGGGGCGTTCAGCCCCAGCATTTT; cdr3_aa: CATSDGDGGVQPQHF
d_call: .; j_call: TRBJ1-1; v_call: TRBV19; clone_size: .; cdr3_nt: TGTGCCAGTAGTATGAAGGACAGTGAAGCTTTCTTT; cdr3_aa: CASSMKDSEAFF
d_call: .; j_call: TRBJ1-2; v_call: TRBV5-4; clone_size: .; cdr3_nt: TGTGCCAGCAGCTTGGTAGACAGAAACTATGGCTACACCTTC; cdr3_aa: CASSLVDRNYGYTF
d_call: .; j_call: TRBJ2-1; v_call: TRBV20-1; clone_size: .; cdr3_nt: TGCAGTGCCTCCTCCGAGGTAAATGAGCAGTTCTTC; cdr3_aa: CSASSEVNEQFF
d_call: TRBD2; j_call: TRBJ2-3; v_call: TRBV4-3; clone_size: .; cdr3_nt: TGCGCCAGCAGCCAAGATCTCCAGCGGGGGGCACCAGATACGCAGTATTTT; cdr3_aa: CASSQDLQRGAPDTQYF
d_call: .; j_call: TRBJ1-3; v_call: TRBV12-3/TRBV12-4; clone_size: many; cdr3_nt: TGTGCCAGCAGTCTTTCCGCAACAGGTGGAAACACCATATATTTT; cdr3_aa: CASSLSATGGNTIYF
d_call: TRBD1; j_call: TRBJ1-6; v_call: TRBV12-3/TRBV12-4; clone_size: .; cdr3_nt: TGTGCCAGCAGAGCAGGGGGCACCTATAATTCACCCCTCCACTTT; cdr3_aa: CASRAGGTYNSPLHF
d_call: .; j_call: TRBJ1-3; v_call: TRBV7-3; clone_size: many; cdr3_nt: TGTGCCAGCAGCTTAAGGGGGGCCCACTCTGGAAACACCATATATTTT; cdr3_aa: CASSLRGAHSGNTIYF
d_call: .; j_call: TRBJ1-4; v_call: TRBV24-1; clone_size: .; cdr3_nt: TGTGCCACCAGTGATGGGGACGGAAAACTGTTTTTT; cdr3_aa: CATSDGDGKLFF
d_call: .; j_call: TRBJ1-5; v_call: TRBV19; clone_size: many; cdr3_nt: TGTGCCAGTAGATTCACAGCCTTCAATCAGCCCCAGCATTTT; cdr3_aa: CASRFTAFNQPQHF
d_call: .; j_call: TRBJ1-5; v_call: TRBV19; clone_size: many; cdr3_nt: TGTGCCAGTGCTAACGCCCCTACAGGGAATCAGCCCCAGCATTTT; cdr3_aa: CASANAPTGNQPQHF
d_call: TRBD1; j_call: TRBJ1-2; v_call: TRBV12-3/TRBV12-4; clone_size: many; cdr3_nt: TGTGCCAGCAGTGGAGACAGGGGGCTACCTAACTATGGCTACACCTTC; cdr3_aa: CASSGDRGLPNYGYTF
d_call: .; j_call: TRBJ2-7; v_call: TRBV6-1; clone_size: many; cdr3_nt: TGTGCCAGCAGTGAAGACGGGCAGATCGAGCAGTACTTC; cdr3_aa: CASSEDGQIEQYF
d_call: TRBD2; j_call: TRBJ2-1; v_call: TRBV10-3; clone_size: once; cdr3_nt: TGTGCCATCAGTGAGTCAGGTAGCGGGGGGCCTAGCTCCTACAATGAGCAGTTCTTC; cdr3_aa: CAISESGSGGPSSYNEQFF
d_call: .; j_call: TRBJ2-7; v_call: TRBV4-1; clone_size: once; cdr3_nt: TGCGCCAGCAGCCATCGGGACAACTCCTACGAGCAGTACTTC; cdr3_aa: CASSHRDNSYEQYF
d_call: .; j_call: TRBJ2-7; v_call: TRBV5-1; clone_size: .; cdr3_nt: TGCGCCAGCAGCTTCGGGCTGGACAGCTACGAGCAGTACTTC; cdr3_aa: CASSFGLDSYEQYF
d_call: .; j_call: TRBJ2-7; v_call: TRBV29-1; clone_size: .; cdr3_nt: TGCCAGCTCACCACGGCGGATACCTACGAGCAGTACTTC; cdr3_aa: CQLTTADTYEQYF
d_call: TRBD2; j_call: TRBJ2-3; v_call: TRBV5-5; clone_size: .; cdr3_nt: TGTGCCAGCAGTTCCAGCGGGGTCACAGATACGCAGTATTTT; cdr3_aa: CASSSSGVTDTQYF
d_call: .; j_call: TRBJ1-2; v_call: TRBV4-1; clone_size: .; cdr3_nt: TGCGCCAGCAGCCCGTGGCAGTCCTATGGCTACACCTTC; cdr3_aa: CASSPWQSYGYTF
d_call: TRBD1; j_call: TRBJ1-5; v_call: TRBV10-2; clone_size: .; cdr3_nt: TGCGCCAGCAACGCCGGGACAGGGGATCAGCCCCAGCATTTT; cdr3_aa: CASNAGTGDQPQHF
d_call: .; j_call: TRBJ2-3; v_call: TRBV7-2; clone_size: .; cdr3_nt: TGTGCCAGCAGCTTAGGGCTACTAAACACAGATACGCAGTATTTT; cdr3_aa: CASSLGLLNTDTQYF
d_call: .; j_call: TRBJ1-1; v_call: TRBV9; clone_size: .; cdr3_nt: TGTGCCAGCAGCGTAGTCCAGAACACTGAAGCTTTCTTT; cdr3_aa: CASSVVQNTEAFF
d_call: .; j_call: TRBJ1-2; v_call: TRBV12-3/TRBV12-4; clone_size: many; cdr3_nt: TGTGCCAGCAGTTTCCCACAGGGAGCTAACTATGGCTACACCTTC; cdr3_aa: CASSFPQGANYGYTF
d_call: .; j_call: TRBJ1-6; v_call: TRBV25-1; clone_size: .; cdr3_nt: TGTGCCAGCAGTTGGGGGGGCGGGAATTCACCCCTCCACTTT; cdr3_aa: CASSWGGGNSPLHF
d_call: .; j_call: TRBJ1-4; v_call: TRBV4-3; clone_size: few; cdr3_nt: TGCGCCAGCAGCCTCGGGGAGCAGATCGGACTCAATGAAAAACTGTTTTTT; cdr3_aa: CASSLGEQIGLNEKLFF
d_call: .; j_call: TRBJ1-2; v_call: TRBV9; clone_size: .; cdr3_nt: TGTGCCAGCAGCCTAGCGGGGGGAGCTAACTATGGCTACACCTTC; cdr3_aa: CASSLAGGANYGYTF
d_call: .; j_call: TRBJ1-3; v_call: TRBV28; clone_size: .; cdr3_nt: TGTGCCAGCAGTTTAACGGGTCACTACTCTGGAAACACCATATATTTT; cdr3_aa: CASSLTGHYSGNTIYF
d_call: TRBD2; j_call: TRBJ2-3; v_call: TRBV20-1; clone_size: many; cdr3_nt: TGCAGTGCTAGCCCCATCGGGACTAGCGGGACAGATACGCAGTATTTT; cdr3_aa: CSASPIGTSGTDTQYF